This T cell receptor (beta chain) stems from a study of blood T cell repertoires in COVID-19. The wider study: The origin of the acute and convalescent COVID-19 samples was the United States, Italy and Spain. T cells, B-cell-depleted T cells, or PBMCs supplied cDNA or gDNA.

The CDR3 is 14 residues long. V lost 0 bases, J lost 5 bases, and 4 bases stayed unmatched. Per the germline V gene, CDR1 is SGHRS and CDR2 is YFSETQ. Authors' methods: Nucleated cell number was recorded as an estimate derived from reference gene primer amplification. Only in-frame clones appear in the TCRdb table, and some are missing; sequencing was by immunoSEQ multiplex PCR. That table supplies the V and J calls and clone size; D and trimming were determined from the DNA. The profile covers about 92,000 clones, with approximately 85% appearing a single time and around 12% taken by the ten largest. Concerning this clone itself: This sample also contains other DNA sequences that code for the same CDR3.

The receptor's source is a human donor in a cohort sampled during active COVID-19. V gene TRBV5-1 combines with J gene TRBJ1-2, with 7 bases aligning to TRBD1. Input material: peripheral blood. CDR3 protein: CASSLGQGPYGYTF. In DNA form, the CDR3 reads TGCGCCAGCAGCTTGGGACAGGGTCCATATGGCTACACCTTC.